This TCR beta chain was captured in a study of blood T cell repertoires in COVID-19. Study-wide context: Samples of COVID-19 (acute and convalescent) were obtained from the United States, Italy and Spain. The cDNA or gDNA used as material had been derived from T cells, B-cell-depleted T cells, or PBMCs.

Germline loops: CDR1 SNHLY, CDR2 FYNNEI. V lost 3 bases and J lost 6, with 9 bases in between. The CDR3 is made up of 13 amino acids. In the original processing: Scientists estimated how many nucleated cells there were by amplifying reference gene primers. The assay was immunoSEQ multiplex PCR, and TCRdb's table has in-frame clones only and misses some. That table furnishes V, J and clone size, whereas the DNA furnished D and trimming. The sample holds a few hundred thousand clones; 60% to 85% are singletons and the top ten take over 7%. Sequenced sample: peripheral blood. The sequence was obtained from a woman aged 70-85 years with acute or convalescent COVID-19. The V call is TRBV2, the J call TRBJ1-5; D perhaps matches TRBD1 (6 bases). CDR3 in amino acids: CASSEGAGQPQHF. Written as DNA, the CDR3 is TGTGCCAGCAGTGAGGGGGCAGGTCAGCCCCAGCATTTT.